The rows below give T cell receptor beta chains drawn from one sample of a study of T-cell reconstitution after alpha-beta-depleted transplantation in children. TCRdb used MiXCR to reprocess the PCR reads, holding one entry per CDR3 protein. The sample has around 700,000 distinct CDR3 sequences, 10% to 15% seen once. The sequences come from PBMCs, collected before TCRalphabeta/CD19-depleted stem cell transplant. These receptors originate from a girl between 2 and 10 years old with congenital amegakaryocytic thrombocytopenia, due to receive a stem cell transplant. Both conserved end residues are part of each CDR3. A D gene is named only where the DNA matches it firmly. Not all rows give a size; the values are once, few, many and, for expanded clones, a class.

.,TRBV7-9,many,CASSITAYEQYF
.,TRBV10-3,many,CAISSLRQETQYF
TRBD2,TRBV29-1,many,CSVGRGGATDTQYF
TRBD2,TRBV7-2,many,CASSVGLADTQYF
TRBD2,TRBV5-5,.,CASSFFLAGGPRTDTQYF
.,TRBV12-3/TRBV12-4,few,CASSYGYGYTF
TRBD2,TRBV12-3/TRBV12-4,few,CASSLIVLAGRKYNEQFF
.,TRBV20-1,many,CSAKIPGLRTDTQYF
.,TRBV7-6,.,CASSVNRGLKAGELFF
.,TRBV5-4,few,CASSPLGSDGELFF
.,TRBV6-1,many,CASFTGTGGEQFF
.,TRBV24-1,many,CATSDATGFGQETQYF
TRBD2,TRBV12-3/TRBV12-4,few,CASSSGLAGGEDEQFF
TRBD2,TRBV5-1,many,CASSFLAGANTGELFF
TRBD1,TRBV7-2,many,CASSIGTGAFDEQFF
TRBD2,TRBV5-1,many,CASSLVAGLTDTQYF
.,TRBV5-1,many,CASTGELGSVGELFF
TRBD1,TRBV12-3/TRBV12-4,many,CASKSRGTGWYEQYF
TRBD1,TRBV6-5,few,CASSYAPPGQDSRKYF
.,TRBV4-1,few,CASSQDGTPRVQPQHF
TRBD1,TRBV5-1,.,CASSLGSTGADNEQFF
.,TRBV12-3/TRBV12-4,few,CASSLSGGGGNEQFF
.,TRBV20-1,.,CSASRPGTSYEQYF
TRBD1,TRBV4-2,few,CASSQGETGVQPQHF
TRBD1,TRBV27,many,CASADQGTGVKTGNTEAFF
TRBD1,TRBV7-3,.,CASTLTGRTGELFF
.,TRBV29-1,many,CSVVRGDTQYF
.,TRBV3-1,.,CASRRAGEWAQETQYF
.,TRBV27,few,CASSPLGTAYSSGANVLTF
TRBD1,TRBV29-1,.,CSVDPGTDYNEQFF
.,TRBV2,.,CARADSTNEKLFF
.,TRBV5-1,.,CACSRDSNTGELFF
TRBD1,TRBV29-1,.,CSVEIAGGLETQYF
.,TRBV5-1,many,CASMEVTNTEAFF
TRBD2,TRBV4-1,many,CASSQVLLAEVTDTQYF
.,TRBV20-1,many,CSARMTDSYEQYF